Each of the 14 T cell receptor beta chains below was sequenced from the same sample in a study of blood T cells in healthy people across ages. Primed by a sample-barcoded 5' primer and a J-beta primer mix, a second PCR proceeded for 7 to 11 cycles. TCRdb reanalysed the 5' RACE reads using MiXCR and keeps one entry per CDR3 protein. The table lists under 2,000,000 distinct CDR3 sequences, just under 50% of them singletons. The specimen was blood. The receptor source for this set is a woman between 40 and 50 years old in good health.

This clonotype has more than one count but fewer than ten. The CDR3 reads CASTNGGARYEQFF. The DNA for the CDR3 is TGTGCCAGCACTAACGGGGGGGCCAGGTATGAGCAGTTCTTC. The V call is TRBV7-2, the J call TRBJ2-1; TRBD2 matches 8 bases. CDR3 length: 14 amino acids. V dropped 7 bases and J dropped 8; count of bases not matched to a gene: 10. The V gene's germline CDR1 is SGHTA and CDR2 FQGNSA.

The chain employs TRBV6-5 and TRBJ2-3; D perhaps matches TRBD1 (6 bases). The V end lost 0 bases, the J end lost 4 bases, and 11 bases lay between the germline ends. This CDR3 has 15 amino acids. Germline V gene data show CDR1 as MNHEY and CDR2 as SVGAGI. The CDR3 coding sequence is TGTGCCAGCAGTTACTCGCGACAGGTCCCAGATACGCAGTATTTT. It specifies CASSYSRQVPDTQYF.

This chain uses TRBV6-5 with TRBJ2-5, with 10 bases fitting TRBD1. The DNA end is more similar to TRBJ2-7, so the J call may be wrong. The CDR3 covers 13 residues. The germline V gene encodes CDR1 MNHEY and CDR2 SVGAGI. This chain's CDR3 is CASSDRGLHEQYF. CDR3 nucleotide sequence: TGTGCCAGCAGTGACAGGGGGCTCCACGAGCAGTACTTC.

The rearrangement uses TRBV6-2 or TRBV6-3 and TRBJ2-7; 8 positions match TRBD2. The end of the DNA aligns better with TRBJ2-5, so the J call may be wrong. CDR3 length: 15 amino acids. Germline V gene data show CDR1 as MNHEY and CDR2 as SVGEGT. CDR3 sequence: CASRDGGAGSETQYF. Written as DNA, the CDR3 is TGTGCCAGCAGAGACGGGGGGGCGGGTTCTGAGACCCAGTACTTC.

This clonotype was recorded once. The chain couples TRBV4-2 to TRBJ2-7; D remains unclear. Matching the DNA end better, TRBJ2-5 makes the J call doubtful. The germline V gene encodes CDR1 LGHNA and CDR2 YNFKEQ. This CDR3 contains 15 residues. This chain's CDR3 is CASSQDDLGRETQYF. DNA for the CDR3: TGTGCCAGCAGCCAAGATGATCTGGGTAGAGAGACCCAGTACTTC.

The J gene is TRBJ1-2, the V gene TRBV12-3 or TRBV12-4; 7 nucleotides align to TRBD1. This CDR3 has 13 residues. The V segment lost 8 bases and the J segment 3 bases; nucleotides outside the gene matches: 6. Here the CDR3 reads CASAPDRDYGYTF. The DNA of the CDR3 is TGTGCCAGCGCGCCCGACAGGGACTATGGCTACACCTTC.

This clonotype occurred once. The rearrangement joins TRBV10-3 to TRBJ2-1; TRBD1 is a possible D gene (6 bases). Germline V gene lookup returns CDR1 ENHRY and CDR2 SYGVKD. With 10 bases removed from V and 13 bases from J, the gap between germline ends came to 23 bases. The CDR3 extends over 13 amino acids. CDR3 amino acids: CATGTTEELTQFF. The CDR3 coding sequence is TGTGCCACCGGGACAACGGAAGAGTTGACCCAGTTCTTC.

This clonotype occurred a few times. Written as DNA, the CDR3 is TGCAGTGCTAAGCTAGCCGAGCAGTACTTC. It encodes CSAKLAEQYF. The chain employs TRBV20-1 and TRBJ2-7, with D possibly TRBD2 on 5 matching bases. CDR1 DFQATT and CDR2 SNEGSKA come from the germline V gene (reference sequence). Between the trimmed V and J ends, which lost 4 bases and 6 bases, there was a span of 7 bases. The CDR3 consists of 10 residues.

This CDR3 is CASSLDAGRGEQYF. For the CDR3, the DNA is TGTGCCAGCAGCTTGGATGCAGGGCGGGGAGAGCAGTACTTC. The chain uses TRBV5-4 and TRBJ2-7, with a possible D match to TRBD2 (6 bases). V was pared by 0 bases and J by 7 bases, with 14 bases between. Germline V gene lookup returns CDR1 SGHNT and CDR2 YYREEE (reference sequence). The CDR3 loop spans 14 amino acids.

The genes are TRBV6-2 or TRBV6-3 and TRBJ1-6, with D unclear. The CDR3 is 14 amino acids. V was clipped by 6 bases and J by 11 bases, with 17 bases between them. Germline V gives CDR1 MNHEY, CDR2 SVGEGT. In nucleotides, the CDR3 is TGTGCCAGCAGCCCAGCGGGGAAGGACGCACCCCTCCACTTT. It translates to CASSPAGKDAPLHF.

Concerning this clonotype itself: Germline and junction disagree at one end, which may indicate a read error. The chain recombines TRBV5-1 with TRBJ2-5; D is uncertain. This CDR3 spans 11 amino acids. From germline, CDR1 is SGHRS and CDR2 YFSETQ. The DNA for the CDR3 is TGCGCCAGCAGCTCCGAAGAGGCCCAGTACTTC. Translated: CASSSEEAQYF.

CDR3 sequence reads: CSAREEDTQYF. As DNA, the CDR3 is TGCAGTGCTAGAGAGGAAGATACGCAGTATTTT. This rearrangement joins TRBV20-1 to TRBJ2-3, with D uncertain. Germline loops: CDR1 DFQATT, CDR2 SNEGSKA (reference sequence). The length of the CDR3 is 11 residues. Between the trimmed V and J ends, which lost 0 bases and 5 bases, there was a span of 3 bases.

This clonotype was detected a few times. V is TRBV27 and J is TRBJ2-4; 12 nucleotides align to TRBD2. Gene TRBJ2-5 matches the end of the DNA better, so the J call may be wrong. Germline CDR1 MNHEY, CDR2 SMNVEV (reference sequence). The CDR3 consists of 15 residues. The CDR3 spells CASSRTSGARETQYF. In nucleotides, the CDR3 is TGTGCCAGCAGCCGGACTAGCGGGGCTAGGGAGACCCAGTACTTC.

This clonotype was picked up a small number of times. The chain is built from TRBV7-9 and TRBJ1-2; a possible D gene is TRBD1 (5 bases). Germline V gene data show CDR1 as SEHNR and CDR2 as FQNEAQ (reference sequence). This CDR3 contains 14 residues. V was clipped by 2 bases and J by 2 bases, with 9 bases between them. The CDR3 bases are TGTGCCAGCAGCTTAATTCAGGGCAACTATGGCTACACCTTC. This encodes CASSLIQGNYGYTF.